One sample yielded the 31 T cell receptor beta chains listed below, sequenced in a study of metastatic and nonmetastatic thyroid tumors. TCRdb reprocessed the PCR reads via MiXCR. The sample records 35,000 to 45,000 clones, around an eighth being singletons. There were no patients who had received any treatment before thyroid surgery. Sequenced input: blood. The receptors originated from a male donor with papillary thyroid cancer or a benign thyroid nodule (not recorded which). Some clones in this sample may be carry-over from other donors' samples.

The table lists this clone with many counts. Here the CDR3 DNA reads TGCGCCAGCACCCGGACCGGCTGGGGGCGCCAATCTAGCACAGATACGCAGTATTTT. This translates into CASTRTGWGRQSSTDTQYF. J is TRBJ2-3 and V is TRBV4-1; tentative D call: TRBD1 (6 bases). The V and J ends lost 7 bases and 0 bases respectively, with 26 bases between them. The CDR3 runs to 19 residues. Germline-derived CDR1 and CDR2 are MGHRA and YSYEKL.

This clone was counted ten times or more. The chain joins TRBV19 to TRBJ1-2; 8 bases are a match to TRBD1. CDR3 length: 11 residues. V trimming: 8 bases; J trimming: 8 bases; junction bases outside the gene matches: 4. Germline CDR1 LNHDA, CDR2 SQIVND (reference sequence). The CDR3: CASQGARGYTF. The CDR3 DNA is TGTGCCAGTCAGGGGGCGCGCGGCTACACCTTC.

There are many counts of this clone. The genes are TRBV7-2 and TRBJ2-7; 11 nucleotides line up with TRBD2. Trimming took 7 bases from V and 5 from J; bases not matched to a gene: 4. CDR3 length: 13 amino acids. CDR1 is SGHTA, CDR2 FQGNSA, per germline. Written as DNA, the CDR3 is TGTGCCAGCATGCTACTAGCGGGAGACGAGCAGTACTTC. This encodes CASMLLAGDEQYF.

This clone has a handful of counts. The rearrangement links TRBV28 to TRBJ2-2, with TRBD2 matching 8 bases. The germline CDR1 and CDR2 sequences are MDHEN and SYDVKM. V was clipped by 7 bases and J by 4 bases; unmatched bases: 5. This CDR3 spans 14 amino acids. In DNA form, the CDR3 reads TGTGCCAGCACGGGGGGGGGGACCACCGGGGAGCTGTTTTTT. Its protein is CASTGGGTTGELFF.

This clone has a count of ten or more. The chain uses TRBV27 and TRBJ2-2; D ambiguous. The ends were cut back, 6 bases at V and 5 bases at J, with 10 bases in the middle. CDR3 length: 13 residues. The V gene's germline CDR1 is MNHEY and CDR2 SMNVEV (reference sequence). The CDR3 loop is CASSRKGTGELFF. The CDR3 nucleotides read TGTGCCAGCAGCCGGAAAGGGACCGGGGAGCTGTTTTTT.

V is TRBV5-1 and J is TRBJ2-7; D perhaps matches TRBD2 (5 bases). Germline V lookup: CDR1 SGHRS, CDR2 YFSETQ. Trimming took off 3 bases at V and 4 bases at J, with 20 bases between the two ends. This CDR3 is 16 amino acids long. CDR3 bases: TGCGCCAGCAGCTCGGTAGGGAGCTCCCTACTATACGAGCAGTACTTC. It translates to CASSSVGSSLLYEQYF.

At least ten counts were recorded for this clone. The rearrangement uses TRBV5-1 and TRBJ1-2; D might be TRBD1 (5 bases). V gave up 3 bases and J gave up 3 bases, with 15 bases separating them. This CDR3 spans 15 amino acids. Germline V gene lookup returns CDR1 SGHRS and CDR2 YFSETQ. CDR3 coding DNA: TGCGCCAGCAGCTCGCAATCCGGGGGGGACTATGGCTACACCTTC. It specifies CASSSQSGGDYGYTF. Complete variable domain (other parts from reference TRBV5-1 and TRBJ1-2): KAGVTQTPRYLIKTRGQQVTLSCSPISGHRSVSWYQQTPGQGLQFLFEYFSETQRNKGNFPGRFSGRQFSNSRSEMNVSTLELGDSALYLCASSSQSGGDYGYTFGSGTRLTVV.

A note on this clone: Given a much more abundant clone one base away, this may be a read error. The rearrangement uses TRBV30 and TRBJ1-2, with D possibly TRBD1 on 5 matching bases. The germline gives CDR1 GTSNPN, CDR2 SVGIG (reference sequence). The CDR3 covers 12 residues. V was pared by 4 bases and J by 4 bases, with 10 bases between. CDR3 amino acids: CAWTGRVYGYTF. The CDR3 coding sequence is TGTGCCTGGACAGGGCGCGTCTATGGCTACACCTTC. The full variable domain, in which reference TRBV30 and TRBJ1-2 provide the parts outside the CDR3, is SQTIHQWPATLVQPVGSPLSLECTVEGTSNPNLYWYRQAAGRGLQLLFYSVGIGQISSEVPQNLSASRPQDRQFILSSKKLLLSDSGFYLCAWTGRVYGYTFGSGTRLTVV.

This clone was seen repeatedly, ten times or more. The gene calls are TRBV9 and TRBJ2-1, with TRBD2 matching over 13 bases. The V and J ends lost 7 bases and 9 bases, in that order; junction bases with no gene match: 4. Per the germline V gene, CDR1 is SGDLS and CDR2 is YYNGEE. The CDR3 contains 13 residues. The CDR3 spells CASGLAGEGEQFF. CDR3 nucleotides: TGTGCCAGCGGACTAGCGGGAGAGGGTGAGCAGTTCTTC.

This clone was recorded at least ten times. CDR3 in DNA: TGTGCCATCGGGACAGCGGGGGATACGCAGTATTTT. Translated, it gives CAIGTAGDTQYF. This chain connects TRBV10-3 to TRBJ2-3, with D perhaps being TRBD1 or TRBD2 (7 bases each). Germline V gene sequence: CDR1 ENHRY, CDR2 SYGVKD. CDR3 length: 12 residues. The V and J ends lost 8 bases and 6 bases respectively, with 12 bases between them.

In the case of this clone: A much larger clone sits a single nucleotide away, making a read error possible. V usage is TRBV4-1 and J usage is TRBJ2-2, with 10 bases identical to TRBD1. The CDR3 totals 19 residues. The junction had 17 bases not matched to a gene; V was cut back by 0 bases and J by 10 bases. Per the germline V gene, CDR1 is MGHRA and CDR2 is YSYEKL. The CDR3 spells CASSQEIGRTGGHGVELFF. The CDR3 region has the DNA TGCGCCAGCAGCCAAGAGATAGGCAGGACAGGGGGTCATGGCGTGGAGCTGTTTTTT.

This clone was seen repeatedly, ten times or more. The V call is TRBV30, the J call TRBJ2-3, with D maybe TRBD2 (5 bases). The CDR3 covers 14 residues. The germline CDR1 and CDR2 sequences are GTSNPN and SVGIG (reference sequence). Trimming left V 0 bases short and J 4 bases short, with 11 bases between. The CDR3 region is CAWSVYWRPDTQYF. In DNA form, the CDR3 reads TGTGCCTGGAGTGTATACTGGAGGCCAGATACGCAGTATTTT.

This clone has at least ten counts. The chain is built from TRBV5-1 and TRBJ1-1; D call uncertain. The CDR3 spans 15 residues. CDR1 is SGHRS and CDR2 is YFSETQ in the germline V gene. The ends were cut back, 4 bases at V and 2 bases at J, with 15 bases in the middle. CDR3 in DNA: TGCGCCAGCAGCGTGACGGGAAGCTTAAACACTGAAGCTTTCTTT. It translates to CASSVTGSLNTEAFF.

Notes on this clone: Since a much larger clone is just one base distant, this may be a read error. Other DNA variants within this sample encode the same CDR3. The chain joins TRBV18 to TRBJ1-2; D is undetermined. Trimming stripped 6 bases from V and 5 bases from J, with 16 bases between. Germline CDR1 KGHSH, CDR2 LQKENI. The CDR3 spans 14 residues. The DNA for the CDR3 is TGTGCCAGCTCCCCATCCGAGGGCGGATATGGCTACACCTTC. This sequence encodes CASSPSEGGYGYTF. Drawing the rest from reference TRBV18 and TRBJ1-2, the complete variable domain is NAGVMQNPRHLVRRRGQEARLRCSPMKGHSHVYWYRQLPEEGLKFMVYLQKENIIDESGMPKERFSAEFPKEGPSILRIQQVVRGDSAAYFCASSPSEGGYGYTFGSGTRLTVV.

As for this clone: This may be a read error: a much more frequent sequence differs by one nucleotide. The rearrangement uses TRBV29-1 and TRBJ2-2; 12 bases align to TRBD2. The germline gives CDR1 SQVTM, CDR2 ANQGSEA. V shed 6 bases and J 2 bases; nucleotides not matched to a gene: 7. This CDR3 has 16 amino acids. The CDR3 sequence: CSVLGLAGLNTGELFF. In DNA form, the CDR3 reads TGCAGCGTCCTAGGACTAGCGGGATTAAACACCGGGGAGCTGTTTTTT.

Many counts were recorded for this clone. The DNA of the CDR3 is TGTGCCAGCAGCTTCTTTTCAAGCAGATCCTACGAGCAGTACTTC. Its translation is CASSFFSSRSYEQYF. This chain uses TRBV7-2 with TRBJ2-7; D is uncertain. V lost 3 bases and J lost 1, with 13 bases in between. The CDR3 consists of 15 residues. From germline, CDR1 is SGHTA and CDR2 FQGNSA.

This clone was found many times. This chain uses TRBV28 with TRBJ1-6; weak D call: TRBD1 (6 bases). This CDR3 region has 14 residues. The germline V gene has CDR1 MDHEN and CDR2 SYDVKM. V dropped 5 bases and J dropped 3 bases, with 8 bases sitting between them. The CDR3 nucleotides are TGTGCCAGCAGTCGCAGGGGCTATAATTCACCCCTCCACTTT. Its protein is CASSRRGYNSPLHF. The full variable domain, with the rest looked up from reference TRBV28 and TRBJ1-6, is DVKVTQSSRYLVKRTGEKVFLECVQDMDHENMFWYRQDPGLGLRLIYFSYDVKMKEKGDIPEGYSVSREKKERFSLILESASTNQTSMYLCASSRRGYNSPLHFGNGTRLTVT.

Turning to this clone: This sequence may be a read error, since a much larger clone differs from it by one base. Different DNA sequences within this sample yield the same CDR3. The J gene is TRBJ1-4, the V gene TRBV20-1; D call uncertain. The CDR3 covers 15 residues. The V end was cut by 3 bases, the J end by 6 bases, with 17 bases between. Germline V gene lookup returns CDR1 DFQATT and CDR2 SNEGSKA (reference sequence). DNA of the CDR3: TGCAGTGCTAGTCGAGCCGAAAGGCCATATGAAAAACTGTTTTTT. Translation: CSASRAERPYEKLFF.

Turning to this clone: A much larger clone sits a single nucleotide away, making a read error possible. V usage is TRBV24-1 and J usage is TRBJ2-3; TRBD1 is a possible D gene (5 bases). Germline CDR1 is KGHDR and CDR2 is SFDVKD. This CDR3 is 15 amino acids long. V was trimmed by 5 bases and J by 8 bases, leaving 19 bases between them. Here the CDR3 reads CATSVTEKPYGTQYF. CDR3 coding DNA: TGTGCCACCAGTGTGACAGAGAAACCTTACGGTACGCAGTATTTT.

In its sample, this clone was seen many times. This chain joins TRBV11-2 and TRBJ1-4; weak D call: TRBD1 (6 bases). This CDR3 region has 15 residues. Per germline, CDR1 SGHAT and CDR2 FQNNGV. The V end lost 8 bases, the J end lost 4 bases, and 17 bases lay between the germline ends. Here the CDR3 DNA reads TGTGCCAGCGGAGCGGCGACAGGCCTTAATGAAAAACTGTTTTTT. Protein sequence: CASGAATGLNEKLFF.

This clone was counted ten times or more. The chain couples TRBV13 to TRBJ2-7, with TRBD2 matching 16 bases. CDR3 length equals 17 residues. CDR1 and CDR2 (germline): PRHDT, FYEKMQ (reference sequence). V gave up 4 bases and J gave up 3 bases; unmatched junction bases: 6. CDR3 nucleotides: TGTGCCAGCAGCTACGGGACTAGCGGGAGGGCCAACTACGAGCAGTACTTC. Amino acids: CASSYGTSGRANYEQYF.

This clone was observed many times. This rearrangement joins TRBV6-6 to TRBJ1-2; no reliable D call. This CDR3 is built from 15 residues. Trimming left V 2 bases short and J 3 bases short, with 13 bases between. Germline values: CDR1 MNHNY, CDR2 SVGAGI (reference sequence). Here the CDR3 DNA reads TGTGCCAGCAGTTACCGGCCGCTCCTGGACTATGGCTACACCTTC. It specifies CASSYRPLLDYGYTF.

This clone was found many times. In the same sample, other DNA sequences code for this CDR3. V gene TRBV24-1 combines with J gene TRBJ2-5, with 8 bases aligning to TRBD1. V lost 7 bases, J lost 2 bases, and 11 bases stayed unmatched. This CDR3 contains 16 residues. The germline V gene encodes CDR1 KGHDR and CDR2 SFDVKD. The CDR3 loop is CATSLNGQGGQETQYF. The CDR3 DNA follows: TGTGCCACCAGCCTAAACGGACAGGGAGGACAAGAGACCCAGTACTTC.

This clone was counted at least ten times. The chain couples TRBV11-2 to TRBJ2-3; 7 nucleotides line up with TRBD2. Germline lookup yields CDR1 SGHAT and CDR2 FQNNGV. V was clipped by 5 bases and J by 3 bases; unmatched bases: 11. The CDR3 contains 16 residues. The CDR3, as DNA: TGTGCCAGCAGCCCCCAAGCTTGGGGGGGGACAGATACGCAGTATTTT. Translated, it gives CASSPQAWGGTDTQYF.

As for this clone: The junction shows a germline mismatch at one end, possibly a read error. The chain combines TRBV7-2 with TRBJ2-7; tentatively, D is TRBD1 (6 bases). This CDR3 has 13 residues. Germline assignment: CDR1 SGHTA and CDR2 FQGNSA. CDR3 amino acids: CASSLGASAERYF. The CDR3 region has the DNA TGTGCCAGTAGCCTGGGGGCGTCGGCCGAGCGGTACTTC.

This clone was seen ten or more times. This chain connects TRBV28 to TRBJ1-4, with TRBD1 as a possible D gene (6 bases). Trimming removed 3 bases from V and 8 bases from J, with 7 bases in between. Germline CDR1 reads MDHEN; CDR2 reads SYDVKM. This CDR3 is built from 12 residues. The CDR3 sequence: CASSFGTEKLFF. The CDR3 DNA reads TGTGCCAGCAGTTTCGGGACAGAAAAACTGTTTTTT.

Within the sample, this clone is medium-sized. This CDR3 is also generated by other DNA sequences in the sample. The V and J genes are TRBV28 and TRBJ2-7; either TRBD1 or TRBD2 may supply D (5 bases each). V lost 7 bases and J 6 bases, leaving 19 bases between the germline ends. CDR3 length: 14 residues. Germline CDR1 MDHEN, CDR2 SYDVKM. The CDR3 reads CASIERGTRFEQYF. The CDR3, as DNA: TGTGCCAGCATCGAACGAGGGACCCGGTTCGAGCAGTACTTC.

This chain uses TRBV27 with TRBJ2-3, with D hard to call. The assigned J gene may be wrong: the sequence end matches TRBJ1-5 better. The CDR3 sequence is 13 residues long. Per germline, CDR1 MNHEY and CDR2 SMNVEV (reference sequence). DNA of the CDR3: TGTGCCAGCAACCTAGCTGGAGGCAATACGCAGCATTTT. It yields the protein CASNLAGGNTQHF.

This clone is labeled as medium-sized. The V and J genes are TRBV6-1 and TRBJ2-7; weak D call: TRBD2 (7 bases). Germline V gene lookup returns CDR1 MNHNS and CDR2 SASEGT. V was pared by 5 bases and J by 2 bases, with 16 bases between. The CDR3 is made up of 15 amino acids. The CDR3 loop reads CASSSPGAGAYEQYF. The CDR3 bases are TGTGCCAGCAGTTCCCCAGGGGCGGGAGCCTACGAGCAGTACTTC.

This clone has ten or more counts. This rearrangement joins TRBV28 to TRBJ1-4; D might be TRBD1 (5 bases). CDR1 is MDHEN, CDR2 SYDVKM, per germline. CDR3 length equals 14 residues. V lost 6 bases and J lost 6, with 14 bases in between. This CDR3 reads CASSRGNRHEKLFF. In nucleotides, the CDR3 is TGTGCCAGCAGCCGGGGGAACAGGCATGAAAAACTGTTTTTT.

This clone was detected only once. This chain uses TRBV5-4 with TRBJ2-3; D unclear. The CDR3 spans 15 residues. With 3 bases removed from V and 6 bases from J, the gap between germline ends came to 17 bases. CDR1 SGHNT and CDR2 YYREEE come from the germline V gene (reference sequence). The CDR3 DNA is TGTGCCAGCAGCTCAACGACCCTAGGCTCCGATACGCAGTATTTT. Translated, it gives CASSSTTLGSDTQYF.